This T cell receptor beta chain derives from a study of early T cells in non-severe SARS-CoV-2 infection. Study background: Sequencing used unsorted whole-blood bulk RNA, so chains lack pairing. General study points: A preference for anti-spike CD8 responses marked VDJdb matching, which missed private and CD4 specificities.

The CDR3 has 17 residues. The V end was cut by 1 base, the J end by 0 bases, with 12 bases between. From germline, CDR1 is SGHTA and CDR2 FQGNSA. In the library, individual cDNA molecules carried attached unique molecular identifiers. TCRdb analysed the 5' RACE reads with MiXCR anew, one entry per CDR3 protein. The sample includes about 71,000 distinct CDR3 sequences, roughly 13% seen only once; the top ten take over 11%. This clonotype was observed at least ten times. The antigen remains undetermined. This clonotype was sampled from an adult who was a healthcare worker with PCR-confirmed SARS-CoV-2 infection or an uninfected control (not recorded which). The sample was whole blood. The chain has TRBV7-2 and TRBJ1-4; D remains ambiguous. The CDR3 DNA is TGTGCCAGCAGCTTAGGTGTCAGAATTGCAACTAATGAAAAACTGTTTTTT. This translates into CASSLGVRIATNEKLFF.